These 27 T cell receptor beta chains came from one sample sequenced in a study of T-cell reconstitution after alpha-beta-depleted transplantation in children. Unique molecular identifiers featured in how the TCRbeta library was prepared. From the PCR reads, TCRdb called clonotypes with MiXCR, one entry per CDR3 protein. This sample has 420,000 or so distinct CDR3 sequences, with about 11% found just once. Sequenced material: PBMCs from the stem cell graft donor, taken from the stem cell graft. Every receptor here comes from a human donor who donated a stem cell graft to a child with acute myeloid leukemia.

This clonotype was recorded a few times. The chain couples TRBV25-1 to TRBJ2-5, with 8 bases matching TRBD2. This CDR3 has 15 residues. CDR1 and CDR2 (germline): MGHDK, SYGVNS. V trimming: 10 bases; J trimming: 2 bases; junction bases outside the gene matches: 12. The CDR3, as DNA: TGTGCCACTCGAGACCGGGAGGGAATACAAGAGACCCAGTACTTC. It encodes CATRDREGIQETQYF.

This chain joins TRBV6-2 or TRBV6-3 and TRBJ1-5; 12 nucleotides align to TRBD1. This CDR3 has 16 amino acids. After removal of 3 bases from V and 7 bases from J, the junction contained 7 bases not matched to a gene. CDR1 is MNHEY, CDR2 SVGEGT, per germline. The CDR3 DNA follows: TGTGCCAGCAGTTATGAGGGACAGGGGGCTTTGCAGCCCCAGCATTTT. Translating it yields CASSYEGQGALQPQHF.

This clonotype was seen more than once but under ten times. This sequence joins TRBV10-3 and TRBJ2-1, with 11 bases aligning to TRBD2. The V gene end was trimmed by 6 bases and the J gene end by 3 bases; junction bases not matched to a gene: 1. CDR3 length: 14 amino acids. Germline V CDR1 and CDR2: ENHRY, SYGVKD. This CDR3 is CAIRTSGSYNEQFF. The CDR3 nucleotides read TGTGCCATCAGAACTAGCGGGAGCTACAATGAGCAGTTCTTC.

The genes are TRBV11-3 and TRBJ2-3; 14 nucleotides agree with TRBD2. CDR1 and CDR2 (germline): SGHNT, YENEEA. J lost 0 bases, V lost 6 bases, and 5 bases had no gene match. CDR3 length equals 17 residues. CDR3 nucleotides: TGTGCCAGCAGGGGACTAGCGGGAGTTTGGAGCACAGATACGCAGTATTTT. Translation: CASRGLAGVWSTDTQYF. Filled out from reference TRBV11-3 and TRBJ2-3, the complete variable domain reads EAGVVQSPRYKIIEKKQPVAFWCNPISGHNTLYWYLQNLGQGPELLIRYENEEAVDDSQLPKDRFSAERLKGVDSTLKIQPAELGDSAVYLCASRGLAGVWSTDTQYFGPGTRLTVL.

This clonotype was observed a few times. V and J are TRBV12-3 or TRBV12-4 and TRBJ2-5; D tentatively reads TRBD1 or TRBD2 (6 bases each). The CDR3 spans 14 residues. V dropped 4 bases and J dropped 5 bases, with 14 bases sitting between them. CDR3 DNA: TGTGCCAGCAGTTCGGGGGCCCTTAGGGAGACCCAGTACTTC. Translated, it gives CASSSGALRETQYF.

This clonotype was observed a few times. This sequence joins TRBV3-1 and TRBJ1-5; D gene uncertain. Germline lookup yields CDR1 LGHDT and CDR2 YNNKEL (reference sequence). Trimming took 0 bases from V and 6 from J, leaving 21 bases between them. The CDR3 runs 18 residues. DNA of the CDR3: TGTGCCAGCAGCCAAGATTTGGATGGACTCAGCTCGGGTCAGCCCCAGCATTTT. Translation gives CASSQDLDGLSSGQPQHF.

This clonotype occurred once. The V and J genes are TRBV5-6 and TRBJ1-6; 7 bases are shared with TRBD1. This CDR3 contains 16 residues. The germline gives CDR1 SGHDT, CDR2 YYEEEE. Losses at the gene ends were 4 bases for V and 3 bases for J; bases not matched to a gene: 7. The CDR3 DNA reads TGTGCCAGCAGCACTTGGTACAGGGGCTATAATTCACCCCTCCACTTT. Encoded protein: CASSTWYRGYNSPLHF.

This clonotype has a count of ten or more. The chain combines TRBV10-3 with TRBJ2-7, with D possibly matching TRBD2 (5 bases). With 6 bases removed from V and 3 bases from J, the gap between germline ends came to 15 bases. Germline V lookup: CDR1 ENHRY, CDR2 SYGVKD. This CDR3 spans 14 amino acids. The CDR3 sequence is CAISGGLDYYEQYF. The CDR3 nucleotides read TGTGCCATCAGCGGTGGGCTAGACTACTACGAGCAGTACTTC.

The table lists this clonotype with a few counts. V gene TRBV6-5 combines with J gene TRBJ2-2; D not certain. Germline V gives CDR1 MNHEY, CDR2 SVGAGI. The CDR3 is 17 residues long. Trimming left V 0 bases short and J 0 bases short, with 11 bases between. The CDR3 sequence is CASSYSPRDANTGELFF. The DNA for the CDR3 is TGTGCCAGCAGTTACTCCCCAAGAGACGCGAACACCGGGGAGCTGTTTTTT.

The chain carries TRBV7-9 and TRBJ2-1; D might be TRBD1 (5 bases). Germline CDR1 and CDR2: SEHNR and FQNEAQ (reference sequence). Trimming left V 4 bases short and J 9 bases short, with 19 bases between. This CDR3 region has 15 residues. The CDR3 DNA reads as TGTGCCAGCAGCTCCGTCTCGGTGGGGCTTGCTGAGCAGTTCTTC. Translating it yields CASSSVSVGLAEQFF.

A note on this clonotype: Sequence at one end of the junction differs from germline and may be a read error. The chain joins TRBV29-1 to TRBJ2-3, with D possibly TRBD1 on 6 matching bases. The CDR3 is 15 amino acids. The germline V gene encodes CDR1 SQVTM and CDR2 ANQGSEA. The chain's CDR3 is CSVEATDRYTDTQYF. Written as DNA, the CDR3 is TGCAGCGTAGAAGCGACTGACAGGTACACAGATACGCAGTATTTT.

V usage is TRBV9 and J usage is TRBJ2-2; 10 bases map to TRBD2. The CDR3 loop spans 18 amino acids. V was clipped by 4 bases and J by 0 bases; unmatched bases: 9. The germline V gene has CDR1 SGDLS and CDR2 YYNGEE. For the CDR3, the DNA is TGTGCCAGCAGCCCGCGCGGAGCGGGGGGGGCGAACACCGGGGAGCTGTTTTTT. It encodes CASSPRGAGGANTGELFF.

This chain joins TRBV29-1 and TRBJ1-1, with TRBD1 matching 7 bases. The CDR3 contains 14 residues. The germline V gene encodes CDR1 SQVTM and CDR2 ANQGSEA. V was clipped by 3 bases and J by 7 bases; unmatched bases: 11. CDR3 residues: CSVEIGQARSEAFF. In DNA form, the CDR3 reads TGCAGCGTTGAGATCGGACAGGCTAGGAGTGAAGCTTTCTTT. The entire variable domain, with the rest obtained from reference TRBV29-1 and TRBJ1-1, is as follows: SAVISQKPSRDICQRGTSLTIQCQVDSQVTMMFWYRQQPGQSLTLIATANQGSEATYESGFVIDKFPISRPNLTFSTLTVSNMSPEDSSIYLCSVEIGQARSEAFFGQGTRLTVV.

This clonotype was seen more than once but under ten times. The chain uses TRBV6-1 and TRBJ2-6; no clear D. The CDR3 is made up of 16 amino acids. Deletions cut 8 bases from V and 0 bases from J, with 14 bases between. The V gene's germline CDR1 is MNHNS and CDR2 SASEGT. In nucleotides, the CDR3 is TGTGCCAGCTTGCCCGAAGCAAGCTCTGGGGCCAACGTCCTGACTTTC. It translates to CASLPEASSGANVLTF.

This sequence joins TRBV7-8 and TRBJ2-1; 7 nucleotides line up with TRBD2. The germline V gene has CDR1 SGHVS and CDR2 FQNEAQ. The junction had 5 bases not matched to a gene; V was cut back by 1 base and J by 2 bases. This CDR3 has 16 residues. The CDR3 DNA is TGTGCCAGCAGCTTAGTGGGAGGGAGAACCTACAATGAGCAGTTCTTC. It is translated as CASSLVGGRTYNEQFF.

This clonotype was seen a handful of times. The rearrangement joins TRBV12-3 or TRBV12-4 to TRBJ2-1; 10 bases line up with TRBD2. Trimming took 3 bases from V and 9 from J; bases not matched to a gene: 8. CDR3 size: 15 residues. The CDR3 sequence is CASSFGRLAGAEQFF. The CDR3 coding sequence is TGTGCCAGCAGTTTTGGGAGGCTAGCGGGAGCTGAGCAGTTCTTC.

Remarks on this clonotype: This may be a read error, as it is one base from a much larger clone. The rearrangement joins TRBV4-1 to TRBJ2-1; no definite D call. The CDR3 length is 12 residues. CDR1 MGHRA and CDR2 YSYEKL come from the germline V gene. V lost 0 bases, J lost 7 bases, and 4 bases lay in between. The CDR3 spells CASSQDRNEQFF. The CDR3 DNA reads as TGCGCCAGCAGCCAAGATAGGAATGAGCAGTTCTTC.

CDR3 residues: CASSLIRNSGIGGELFF. The CDR3 region has the DNA TGTGCCAGCAGCCTCATACGAAATAGCGGGATAGGCGGGGAGCTGTTTTTT. The rearrangement uses TRBV5-4 and TRBJ2-2; 8 bases are a match to TRBD2. The germline V gene has CDR1 SGHNT and CDR2 YYREEE (reference sequence). The length of the CDR3 is 17 residues. With 4 bases clipped from V and 7 bases from J, the junction kept 15 bases outside the gene matches.

This clonotype appeared a few times. CDR3 DNA: TGTGCCACGCGGGACAGGGCGTCCTACAATGAGCAGTTCTTC. Encoded protein: CATRDRASYNEQFF. The genes are TRBV6-1 and TRBJ2-1; TRBD1 matches 9 bases. V lost 10 bases and J lost 1; bases outside the gene matches: 5. The CDR3 consists of 14 residues. The germline V gene encodes CDR1 MNHNS and CDR2 SASEGT.

The V call is TRBV5-1, the J call TRBJ2-5; 12 bases map to TRBD1. This CDR3 region has 15 residues. J was trimmed by 5 bases and V by 4 bases; bases with no gene match: 6. Germline CDR1 reads SGHRS; CDR2 reads YFSETQ. CDR3 in DNA: TGCGCCAGCAGCCTGGGACAGGGGGCGATCGAGACCCAGTACTTC. Translating gives CASSLGQGAIETQYF.

This sequence joins TRBV29-1 and TRBJ1-2; D gene ambiguous. V lost 7 bases to trimming and J lost 8 bases, with 11 bases between them. CDR3 size: 10 residues. Per the germline V gene, CDR1 is SQVTM and CDR2 is ANQGSEA. Here the CDR3 DNA reads TGCAGCGCGTGGGATTTCGGCTACACCTTC. Protein: CSAWDFGYTF.

This clonotype was counted a few times. This chain uses TRBV5-6 with TRBJ1-2; 9 bases agree with TRBD1. CDR1 is SGHDT and CDR2 is YYEEEE in the germline V gene. Unmatched junction bases numbered 8, after V lost 0 bases and J lost 5 bases. The CDR3 contains 16 residues. The CDR3, as DNA: TGTGCCAGCAGCTTGGCTGGGACAGGGTTGGGGTATGGCTACACCTTC. Translated: CASSLAGTGLGYGYTF.

The V and J genes are TRBV20-1 and TRBJ1-2, with D unresolved. Per the germline V gene, CDR1 is DFQATT and CDR2 is SNEGSKA (reference sequence). This CDR3 is 12 amino acids long. Trimming cost V 3 bases and J 3 bases, with 8 bases left between them. The CDR3 coding sequence is TGCAGTGCTAGGACTTTAGACTATGGCTACACCTTC. It specifies CSARTLDYGYTF.

This clonotype came up many times. The V and J genes are TRBV12-3 or TRBV12-4 and TRBJ1-2; 8 bases fit TRBD1. V shed 5 bases, J shed 5 bases, and the junction held 4 bases outside the gene matches. The CDR3 consists of 13 residues. The CDR3 here is CASSPGTGYGYTF. The CDR3 nucleotides read TGTGCCAGCAGTCCCGGGACAGGATATGGCTACACCTTC.

At least ten counts were recorded for this clonotype. The chain carries TRBV6-1 and TRBJ1-1, with no clear D. Deletions cut 6 bases from V and 5 bases from J, with 13 bases between. The CDR3 covers 13 residues. Germline V CDR1 and CDR2: MNHNS, SASEGT. CDR3 protein: CASRRDLDTEAFF. CDR3 bases: TGTGCCAGCAGGAGGGATCTGGATACTGAAGCTTTCTTT.

The CDR3 DNA is TGCGCCAGCAGCTTGTTCGCAGGGATAAACACCGGGGAGCTGTTTTTT. This gives the protein CASSLFAGINTGELFF. V usage is TRBV5-1 and J usage is TRBJ2-2, with D tentatively TRBD1 (5 bases). Germline CDR1 reads SGHRS; CDR2 reads YFSETQ. The CDR3 extends over 16 amino acids. V was shortened by 1 base and J by 2 bases, with 12 bases between the two germline ends.

The CDR3 sequence: CASSLKAGGYEQFF. The CDR3 region has the DNA TGCGCCAGCAGCTTGAAAGCAGGGGGCTACGAGCAGTTCTTC. The V call is TRBV5-1, the J call TRBJ2-1; TRBD1 aligns across 8 bases. The germline V gene has CDR1 SGHRS and CDR2 YFSETQ. V lost 1 base, J lost 10 bases, and 7 bases stayed unmatched. The CDR3 covers 14 residues.